This T cell receptor (beta chain) comes out of a study of blood T cell repertoires in COVID-19 (dated by TCRdb to about 2020). With respect to the entire study: The collaborator samples originated in the United States, Italy and Spain and spanned the acute and convalescent phases of COVID-19. The material from the prospective study consisted of cDNA or gDNA derived from T cells, B-cell-depleted T cells, or PBMCs. Deeply sampled blood TCRbeta repertoires from subjects exposed to, actively infected with, or recovered from COVID-19 were included in the dataset. The repertoires were released in a freely available public database meant as a resource for research on the immune response to SARS-CoV-2. Samples were obtained from the ongoing ImmuneRACE study (first 160 participants) and from some 1,300 subjects provided by 6 global collaborators. Sample metadata almost always included a de-identified subject ID, COVID-19 status, age in years and sex. HLA class I and class II types, where available, came from metadata supplied by the sample provider rather than from assay-based typing. The research as a whole found: The quantity of clinical and demographic metadata differed by source and by participant and was supplied without curation.

TCRbeta CDR3 regions were amplified from genomic DNA by means of the immunoSEQ Assay, a bias-controlled multiplex PCR. Turning to the authors' computational methods: Nucleated cell counts per sample were estimated from amplification of reference gene primers within the assay. Sequence reads were collapsed and filtered to measure the absolute abundance of every unique TCRbeta CDR3 rearrangement. For each sample, productive Simpson clonality was calculated as the square root of Simpson's diversity index over productive rearrangements. TCRdb holds this immuneACCESS table with in-frame rearrangements only. Some clones are missing; in checked studies, unresolved V genes explain under half, and the rest has no known cause. For V, J and clone size, that table is used; D and trimming come from the DNA. The sample table lists 430,000 or so clones, 80% to 90% of them with a count of one. 0.75% to 0.85% of the sample goes to the ten largest clones.

Sequences MNHNS (CDR1) and SASEGT (CDR2) are obtained from the germline V gene. From the cysteine through the phenylalanine, the CDR3 covers 15 amino acids. The CDR3 DNA has 45 bases and is translated from base 1. V and J are truncated by 1 base and 4 bases respectively, leaving an intervening sequence of 14 bases. One collaborating source in Seattle enrolled patients during active infection and followed them longitudinally through the course of disease. Collaborating institutions collected whole blood in K2EDTA tubes following their own protocols. Collaborator samples were shipped for TCRbeta analysis as frozen whole blood, isolated PBMCs, or DNA extracted from either sample type. Regarding this clone: Its antigen is not yet known. Within one base of it there is no much larger clone, and no base qualities were kept.

This receptor chain uses TRBV6-1 and TRBJ2-7; D gene: possibly TRBD1, on 5 matching bases. Sequencing was carried out using peripheral blood. This clonotype originated in a man aged 18 to 29 with COVID-19, enrolled during active disease. This receptor has the CDR3 CASSEVLGRVYEQYF. In nucleotides, the sequence is TGTGCCAGCAGTGAAGTACTCGGCAGGGTTTACGAGCAGTACTTC.